What follows is one TCR beta chain and its context. TCRdb keeps only in-frame clones here, not all; method: immunoSEQ multiplex PCR. The table lists tens of thousands of clones, about 80% of them singletons. The record originates from a study of OX40 agonist ivuxolimab in advanced cancers. Study context: One patient with hepatocellular carcinoma and two with cutaneous melanoma, three in all, had partial responses.

The germline V gene encodes CDR1 SGDLS and CDR2 YYNGEE. J lost 5 bases, V lost 0 bases, and 13 bases had no gene match. This CDR3 comprises 18 residues. This chain links TRBV9 with TRBJ2-1; 8 bases line up with TRBD2. This sample comprised CD4+ or CD8+ T cells sorted from blood, obtained in a trial of the OX40 agonist ivuxolimab. The clonotype comes from an adult with an advanced solid tumor such as melanoma, head and neck, liver or kidney cancer. Written as DNA, the CDR3 is TGTGCCAGCAGCGTAGGGTATACTAGCGGACGCACCAACAATGAGCAGTTCTTC. This sequence encodes CASSVGYTSGRTNNEQFF.